A selection of T cell receptor beta chains follows, all from one sample in a study of T-cell reconstitution after alpha-beta-depleted transplantation in children. TCRdb redid the calling of the PCR reads with MiXCR, one entry per CDR3 protein. This table has about 610,000 distinct CDR3 sequences, about 10% appearing once. The sample in question was PBMCs from the stem cell graft donor, obtained from the stem cell graft. These receptors were taken from a human donor who donated a stem cell graft to a child with acute myeloid leukemia. Each CDR3 is given with its conserved first and last residue. Fields, in order: D gene, V gene, J gene, CDR3 length, CDR3 protein. The D gene is left open where the match is weak.

-,TRBV7-3,TRBJ2-7,13,CASSLQPTGEQYF
-,TRBV6-2/TRBV6-3,TRBJ2-7,12,CASSSTHSLEYF
TRBD2,TRBV7-2,TRBJ2-7,17,CASSLVFFGAGGNEQYF
-,TRBV5-1,TRBJ1-3,14,CASSLTVQGNTIYF
TRBD2,TRBV15,TRBJ2-3,16,CATSRGLAGDGDTQYF
TRBD1,TRBV29-1,TRBJ1-4,13,CIVPGQANEKLFF
-,TRBV2,TRBJ2-7,12,CASNGEGGEQYF
-,TRBV2,TRBJ2-1,15,CASRQYRDSHNEQFF
-,TRBV7-2,TRBJ2-2,16,CASSLSTWDNTGELFF
TRBD2,TRBV6-1,TRBJ2-3,16,CASSLTSGASTDTQYF
TRBD2,TRBV7-2,TRBJ2-2,16,CASSFLGLARTGELFF
-,TRBV6-2/TRBV6-3,TRBJ2-7,11,CASSPLYEQYF
TRBD1,TRBV27,TRBJ1-6,16,CASRERRGPANSPLHF
-,TRBV19,TRBJ2-7,15,CASSIPNRASYEQYF
TRBD2,TRBV6-1,TRBJ2-7,12,CASSGASGSCRF
-,TRBV4-3,TRBJ2-1,15,CASSQENGAYNEQFF
-,TRBV20-1,TRBJ1-3,14,CSARSGGSGNTIYF
-,TRBV15,TRBJ2-1,13,CATSRGLGDEQFF
TRBD1,TRBV5-1,TRBJ2-7,14,CASSLQPGGGEQYF
-,TRBV6-5,TRBJ2-5,14,CASSYMQGPETQYF
-,TRBV5-1,TRBJ1-1,13,CASSLATQGEAFF
-,TRBV11-2,TRBJ2-5,16,CASSPVGRRIEMAQYF